This T cell receptor (beta chain) was sequenced during a study of glioma-infiltrating T cells after dendritic cell vaccination. The wider study: Samples are from glioblastoma patients in Phase I and II dendritic cell vaccine trials. Study-level results: Only a small number of patients had complete blood and tumor samples. No direct clonality-survival link was found; a diverse polyclonal response may matter.

The time point was: after dendritic cell vaccination, including at tumor progression/relapse. Only patients with spare fresh-frozen tumor and over two years of follow-up were included. The assay was immunoSEQ multiplex PCR, and TCRdb's table has in-frame clones only and misses some. Among 85,000 or so clones listed, 85% were seen once. For this clone: Antigen specificity is unknown.

The CDR3 spans 12 residues. V was pared by 4 bases and J by 9 bases, with 6 bases of the junction left unmatched. CDR1 SGHDT and CDR2 YYEEEE come from the germline V gene. The specimen was blood, collected after dendritic cell vaccination. This chain uses TRBV5-6 with TRBJ1-2; TRBD1 aligns across 7 bases. The receptor was derived from a human donor with glioblastoma. The CDR3 bases are TGTGCCAGCAGCAACCGGGACAGTAGCTACACCTTC. It specifies CASSNRDSSYTF. The whole variable domain, remainder taken from reference TRBV5-6 and TRBJ1-2, is DAGVTQSPTHLIKTRGQQVTLRCSPKSGHDTVSWYQQALGQGPQFIFQYYEEEERQRGNFPDRFSGHQFPNYSSELNVNALLLGDSALYLCASSNRDSSYTFGSGTRLTVV.